The source of this TCR beta chain is a study of human T cells and chemical hapten exposure. Study context: Minor volume differences among pooled libraries chiefly drove per-sample TCR yield variation.

The library put unique molecular identifiers onto individual cDNA molecules. Original handling: Per sample, the median was 95,638 TCRs, with values from about 24,000 to 680,000. From the reads, TCRdb called clonotypes with MiXCR, one entry per CDR3 protein. TCRdb assigned the V and J calls; the authors' analysis was not used. The sample gives about 120,000 distinct CDR3 sequences, 6.5% to 10% of which show up once; over 1.1% is in the top ten. The CDR3 runs 13 residues. V was cut by 2 bases and J by 6 bases, with 11 bases left in between. CDR1 SGHDT and CDR2 YYEEEE come from the germline V gene. Study-level points and caveats: There was no change with DPC sensitization in TCRs above 1 in 1000 frequency.

Comment on this clonotype: Its antigen is unidentified.

Unseparated into fractions, whole blood served as the source from which total RNA was extracted. The source of this sequence is a human donor in good health. Some clones in this sample may be carry-over from other donors' samples. The sample consisted of whole blood. The genes are TRBV5-6 and TRBJ1-1; D is undetermined. DNA of the CDR3: TGTGCCAGCAGCTTAGCAGGAGCGTCTGAAGCTTTCTTT. Amino acid sequence: CASSLAGASEAFF.